The 11 T cell receptor beta chains below were found in one sample sequenced in a study of blood T cells in healthy people across ages. Primed by a sample-barcoded 5' primer and a J-beta primer mix, a second PCR proceeded for 7 to 11 cycles. TCRdb itself ran the 5' RACE reads through MiXCR, one entry per CDR3 protein. The table includes over 1,300,000 distinct CDR3 sequences, around 59% detected once. Sequencing used blood. The receptors were sampled from a man between 18 and 35 years old in good health.

The chain employs TRBV7-8 and TRBJ2-1; 9 bases are shared with TRBD2. In germline, CDR1 is SGHVS, CDR2 FQNEAQ. The junction had 2 bases not matched to a gene; V was cut back by 4 bases and J by 1 base. This CDR3 is 15 amino acids long. CDR3 DNA sequence: TGTGCCAGCAGCTCTAGCGGGATTTCCTACAATGAGCAGTTCTTC. This sequence encodes CASSSSGISYNEQFF. Looking up the rest from reference TRBV7-8 and TRBJ2-1 gives the full variable domain: GAGVSQSPRYKVAKRGQDVALRCDPISGHVSLFWYQQALGQGPEFLTYFQNEAQLDKSGLPSDRFFAERPEGSVSTLKIQRTQQEDSAVYLCASSSSGISYNEQFFGPGTRLTVL.

The sample holds a few counts of this clonotype. The chain couples TRBV7-9 to TRBJ2-4; 9 nucleotides line up with TRBD2. V lost 5 bases, J lost 10 bases, and 3 bases stayed unmatched. CDR1 and CDR2 (germline): SEHNR, FQNEAQ (reference sequence). This CDR3 has 12 residues. CDR3 amino acids: CASSGLARIQYF. The CDR3 DNA is TGTGCCAGCAGCGGACTAGCGAGGATTCAGTACTTC.

This clonotype was seen a few times. The V gene is TRBV10-3, the J gene TRBJ2-7, with D perhaps assigned TRBD1 or TRBD2 (6 bases each). Germline assignment: CDR1 ENHRY and CDR2 SYGVKD. Trimming removed 0 bases from V and 1 base from J, with 7 bases in between. There are 14 residues in the CDR3. In DNA form, the CDR3 reads TGTGCCATCAGTGAGTCAGGGGGGTCCTACGAGCAGTACTTC. Protein product: CAISESGGSYEQYF.

The gene calls are TRBV4-1 and TRBJ2-3, with 9 bases that match TRBD2. The CDR3 is 16 residues long. Germline V gene sequence: CDR1 MGHRA, CDR2 YSYEKL. V dropped 4 bases and J dropped 3; count of bases not matched to a gene: 8. The CDR3 DNA reads as TGCGCCAGCAGCCCCGACGAGCTAGCGGGAACAGATACGCAGTATTTT. Translated, it gives CASSPDELAGTDTQYF.

The chain recombines TRBV28 with TRBJ2-7; 7 bases line up with TRBD2. The ends lost 7 bases at V and 3 bases at J; junction bases unmatched: 9. This CDR3 spans 14 amino acids. The germline gives CDR1 MDHEN, CDR2 SYDVKM. CDR3 region: CASTPGGGGYEQYF. CDR3 DNA: TGTGCCAGCACTCCTGGGGGGGGGGGCTACGAGCAGTACTTC.

This chain links TRBV7-9 with TRBJ2-7; 9 nucleotides agree with TRBD1. The DNA end favors TRBJ2-5, so the J call may be wrong. Per the germline V gene, CDR1 is SEHNR and CDR2 is FQNEAQ (reference sequence). This CDR3 contains 16 residues. The CDR3 region is CASSPGQGRGGETQYF. In nucleotides, the CDR3 is TGTGCCAGTAGCCCCGGACAGGGGAGAGGAGGGGAGACCCAGTACTTC.

The rearrangement joins TRBV20-1 to TRBJ2-1, with TRBD2 matching 10 bases. V shed 6 bases, J shed 7 bases, and the junction held 9 bases outside the gene matches. Germline CDR1 is DFQATT and CDR2 is SNEGSKA (reference sequence). The CDR3 is made up of 14 amino acids. As DNA, the CDR3 is TGCAGTGCGACCTTAGCGGGAGGAGGTAATGAGCAGTTCTTC. It encodes CSATLAGGGNEQFF.

In its sample, this clonotype was seen once. This chain connects TRBV6-6 to TRBJ2-4; D may be TRBD2 (5 bases). The DNA end lines up better with TRBJ2-7; the J call may be wrong. There are 14 residues in the CDR3. Germline CDR1 MNHNY, CDR2 SVGAGI (reference sequence). The CDR3 coding sequence is TGTGCCAGCAGTTACAGCCATAGCGTGGCCGAGCAGTACTTC. Protein sequence: CASSYSHSVAEQYF.

In its sample, this clonotype was seen once. The chain joins TRBV6-5 to TRBJ2-4, with TRBD1 matching over 9 bases. The J call may be faulty, since TRBJ2-7 better matches the DNA end. This CDR3 is built from 14 residues. Germline CDR1 and CDR2: MNHEY and SVGAGI. The CDR3 sequence: CASSRTGDGGEQYF. CDR3 coding DNA: TGTGCCAGCAGTAGGACAGGGGACGGGGGCGAGCAGTACTTC.

The chain links TRBV6-6 to TRBJ2-3; a weak D match, TRBD1 (5 bases). With 0 bases removed from V and 2 bases from J, the gap between germline ends came to 12 bases. The CDR3 is 16 residues long. Germline V CDR1 and CDR2: MNHNY, SVGAGI (reference sequence). The CDR3 region has the DNA TGTGCCAGCAGTTACTCCACAGGTGGCTACACAGATACGCAGTATTTT. Translation gives CASSYSTGGYTDTQYF.

The DNA of the CDR3 is TGTGCCAGTTGGGGGACTAGGCCCGTAAGGGACATTCAGTACTTC. Translated: CASWGTRPVRDIQYF. This rearrangement joins TRBV6-6 to TRBJ2-4; 8 nucleotides agree with TRBD2. The V gene end was trimmed by 9 bases and the J gene end by 8 bases; junction bases not matched to a gene: 15. Looked up from germline, CDR1 is MNHNY and CDR2 is SVGAGI (reference sequence). This CDR3 has 15 amino acids.